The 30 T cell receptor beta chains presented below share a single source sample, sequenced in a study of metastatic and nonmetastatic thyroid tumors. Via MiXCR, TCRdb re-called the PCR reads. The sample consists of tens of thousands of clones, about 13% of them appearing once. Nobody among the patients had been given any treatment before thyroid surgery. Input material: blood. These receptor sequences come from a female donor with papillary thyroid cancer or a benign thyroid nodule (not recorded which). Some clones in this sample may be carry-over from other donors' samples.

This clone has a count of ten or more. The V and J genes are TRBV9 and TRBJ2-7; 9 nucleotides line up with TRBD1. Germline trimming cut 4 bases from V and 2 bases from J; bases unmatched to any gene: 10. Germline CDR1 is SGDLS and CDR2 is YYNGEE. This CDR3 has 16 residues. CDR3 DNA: TGTGCCAGCAGCCCTCGCGGGGACAGGGTCACCTACGAGCAGTACTTC. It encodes CASSPRGDRVTYEQYF. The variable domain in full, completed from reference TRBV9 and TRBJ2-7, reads DSGVTQTPKHLITATGQRVTLRCSPRSGDLSVYWYQQSLDQGLQFLIQYYNGEERAKGNILERFSAQQFPDLHSELNLSSLELGDSALYFCASSPRGDRVTYEQYFGPGTRLTVT.

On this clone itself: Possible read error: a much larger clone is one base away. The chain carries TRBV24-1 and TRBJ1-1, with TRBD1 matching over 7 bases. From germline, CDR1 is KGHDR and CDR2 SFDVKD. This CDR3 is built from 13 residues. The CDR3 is CATRGQRNTEASF. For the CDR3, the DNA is TGTGCCACCCGGGGACAGAGGAACACTGAAGCTTCCTTT.

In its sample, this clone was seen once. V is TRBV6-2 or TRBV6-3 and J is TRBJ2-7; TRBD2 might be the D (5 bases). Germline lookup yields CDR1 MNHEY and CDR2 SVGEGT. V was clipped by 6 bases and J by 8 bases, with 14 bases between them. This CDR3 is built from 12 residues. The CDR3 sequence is CASSLLPSKQYF. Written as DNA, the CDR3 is TGTGCCAGCAGCCTTTTACCTAGCAAGCAGTACTTC.

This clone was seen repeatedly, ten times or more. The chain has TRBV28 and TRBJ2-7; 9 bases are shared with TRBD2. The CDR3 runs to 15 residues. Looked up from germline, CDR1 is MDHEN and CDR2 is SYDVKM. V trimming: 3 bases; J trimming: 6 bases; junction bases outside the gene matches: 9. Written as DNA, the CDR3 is TGTGCCAGCAGTTTCCATAGCGGGAGTAACGGCGAGCAGTACTTC. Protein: CASSFHSGSNGEQYF. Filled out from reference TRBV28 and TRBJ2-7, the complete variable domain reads DVKVTQSSRYLVKRTGEKVFLECVQDMDHENMFWYRQDPGLGLRLIYFSYDVKMKEKGDIPEGYSVSREKKERFSLILESASTNQTSMYLCASSFHSGSNGEQYFGPGTRLTVT.

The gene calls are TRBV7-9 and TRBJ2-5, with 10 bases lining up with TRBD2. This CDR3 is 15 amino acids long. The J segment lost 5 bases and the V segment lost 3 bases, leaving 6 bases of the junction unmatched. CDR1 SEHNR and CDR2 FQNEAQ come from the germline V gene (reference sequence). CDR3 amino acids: CASSLTSGLAETQYF. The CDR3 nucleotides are TGTGCCAGCAGCTTGACTAGCGGGTTGGCTGAGACCCAGTACTTC.

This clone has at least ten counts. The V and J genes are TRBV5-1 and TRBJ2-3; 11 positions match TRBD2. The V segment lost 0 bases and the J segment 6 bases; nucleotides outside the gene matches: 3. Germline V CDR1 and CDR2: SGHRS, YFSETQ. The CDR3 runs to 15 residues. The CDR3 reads CASSLVAGGPDTQYF. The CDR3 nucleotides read TGCGCCAGCAGCTTGGTAGCGGGAGGGCCCGATACGCAGTATTTT.

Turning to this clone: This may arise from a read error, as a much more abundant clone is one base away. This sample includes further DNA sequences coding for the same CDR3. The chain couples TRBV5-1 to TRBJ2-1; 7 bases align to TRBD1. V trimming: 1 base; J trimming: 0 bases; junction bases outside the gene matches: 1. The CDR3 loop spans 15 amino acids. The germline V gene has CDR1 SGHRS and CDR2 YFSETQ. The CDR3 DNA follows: TGCGCCAGCAGCTTGAGGACAGGCTCCTACAATGAGCAGTTCTTC. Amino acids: CASSLRTGSYNEQFF.

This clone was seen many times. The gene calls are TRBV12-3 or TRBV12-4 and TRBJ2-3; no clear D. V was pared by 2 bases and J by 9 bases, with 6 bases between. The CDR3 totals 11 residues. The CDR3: CASSLSLTQYF. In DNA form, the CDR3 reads TGTGCCAGCAGTTTAAGCCTGACGCAGTATTTT.

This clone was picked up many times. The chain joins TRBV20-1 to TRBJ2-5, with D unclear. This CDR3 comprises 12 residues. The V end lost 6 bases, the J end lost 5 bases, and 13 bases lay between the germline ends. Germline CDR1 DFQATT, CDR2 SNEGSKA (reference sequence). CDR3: CSATGPRETQYF. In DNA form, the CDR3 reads TGCAGTGCCACCGGGCCTCGGGAGACCCAGTACTTC.

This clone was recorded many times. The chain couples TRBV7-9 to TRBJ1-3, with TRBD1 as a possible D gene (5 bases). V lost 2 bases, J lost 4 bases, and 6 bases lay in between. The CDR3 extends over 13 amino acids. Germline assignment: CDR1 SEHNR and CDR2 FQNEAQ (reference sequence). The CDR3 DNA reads TGTGCCAGCAGCTTAAGACAGGGAAACACCATATATTTT. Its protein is CASSLRQGNTIYF.

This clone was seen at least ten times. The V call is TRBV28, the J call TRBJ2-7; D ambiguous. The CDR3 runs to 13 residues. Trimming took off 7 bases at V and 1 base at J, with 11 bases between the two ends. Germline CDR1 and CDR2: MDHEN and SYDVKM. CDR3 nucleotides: TGTGCCAGCACCACCTCCGGATCCTACGAGCAGTACTTC. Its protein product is CASTTSGSYEQYF.

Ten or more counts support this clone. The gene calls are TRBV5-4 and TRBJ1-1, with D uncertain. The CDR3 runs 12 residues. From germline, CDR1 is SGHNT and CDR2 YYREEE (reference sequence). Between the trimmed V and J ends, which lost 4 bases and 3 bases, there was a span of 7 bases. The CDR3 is CASSERDTEAFF. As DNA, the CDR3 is TGTGCCAGCAGCGAACGGGACACTGAAGCTTTCTTT.

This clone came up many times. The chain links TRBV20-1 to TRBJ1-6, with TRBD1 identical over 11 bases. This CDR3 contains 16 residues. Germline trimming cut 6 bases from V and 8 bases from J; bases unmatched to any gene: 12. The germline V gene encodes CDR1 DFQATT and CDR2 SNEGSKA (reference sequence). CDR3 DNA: TGCAGTGCCCGTGGGGGTCGGACAGGGGGCCATTCACCCCTCCACTTT. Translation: CSARGGRTGGHSPLHF.

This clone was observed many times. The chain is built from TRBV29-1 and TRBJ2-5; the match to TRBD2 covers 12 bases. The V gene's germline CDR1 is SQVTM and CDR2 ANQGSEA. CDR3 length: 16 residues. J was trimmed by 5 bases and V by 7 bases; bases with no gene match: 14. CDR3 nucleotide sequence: TGCAGCGCGACCGGACTAGCGGGATGGGGGACCGAGACCCAGTACTTC. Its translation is CSATGLAGWGTETQYF.

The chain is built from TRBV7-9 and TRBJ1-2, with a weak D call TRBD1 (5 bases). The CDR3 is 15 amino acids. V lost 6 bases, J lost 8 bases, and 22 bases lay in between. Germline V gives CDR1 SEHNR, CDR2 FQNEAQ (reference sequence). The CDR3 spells CASRPRDPFGEGYTF. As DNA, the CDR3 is TGTGCCAGCAGGCCACGGGACCCCTTTGGGGAAGGCTACACCTTC.

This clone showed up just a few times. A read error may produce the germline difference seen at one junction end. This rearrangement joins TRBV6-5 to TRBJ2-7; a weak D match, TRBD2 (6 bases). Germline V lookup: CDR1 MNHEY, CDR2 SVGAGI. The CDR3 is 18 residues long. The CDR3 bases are TGTGCCAGCAGTTACTCTGCTAGCGCAATGGTATGGTCCTACGAGCAGTACTTT. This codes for CASSYSASAMVWSYEQYF.

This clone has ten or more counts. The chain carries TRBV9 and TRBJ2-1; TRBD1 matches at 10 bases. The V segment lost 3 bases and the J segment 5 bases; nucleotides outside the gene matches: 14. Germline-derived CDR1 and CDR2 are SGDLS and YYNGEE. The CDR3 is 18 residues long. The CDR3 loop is CASSAHTPGQGKHNEQFF. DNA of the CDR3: TGTGCCAGCAGCGCCCATACTCCGGGACAGGGGAAACACAATGAGCAGTTCTTC.

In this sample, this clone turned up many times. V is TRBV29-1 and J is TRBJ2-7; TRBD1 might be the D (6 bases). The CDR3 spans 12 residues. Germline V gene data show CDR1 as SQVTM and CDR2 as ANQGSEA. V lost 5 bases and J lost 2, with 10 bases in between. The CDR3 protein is CSVQDRAYEQYF. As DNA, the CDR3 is TGCAGCGTTCAGGACAGAGCCTACGAGCAGTACTTC.

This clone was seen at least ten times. The CDR3 DNA reads TGCAGTGGGCAGCACGGGACGGGGTCTGAAGAGCAGTACTTC. This encodes CSGQHGTGSEEQYF. V and J are TRBV20-1 and TRBJ2-7; D assignment may be TRBD1 or TRBD2 (5 bases each). V lost 7 bases, J lost 7 bases, and 23 bases lay in between. CDR3 length: 14 amino acids. Germline V gene data show CDR1 as DFQATT and CDR2 as SNEGSKA (reference sequence).

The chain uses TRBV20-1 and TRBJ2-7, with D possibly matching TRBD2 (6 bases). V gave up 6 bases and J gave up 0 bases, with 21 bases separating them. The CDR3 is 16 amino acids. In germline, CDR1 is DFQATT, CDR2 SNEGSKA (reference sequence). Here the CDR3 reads CSANLQRDSNSYEQYF. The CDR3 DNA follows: TGCAGTGCCAACCTCCAACGGGACTCGAACTCCTACGAGCAGTACTTC.

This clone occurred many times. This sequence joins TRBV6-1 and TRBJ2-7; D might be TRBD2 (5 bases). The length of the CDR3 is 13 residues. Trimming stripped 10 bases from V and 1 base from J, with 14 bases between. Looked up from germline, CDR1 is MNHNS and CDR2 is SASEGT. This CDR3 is CATLPSGSYEQYF. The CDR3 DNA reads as TGTGCCACACTGCCGAGCGGTTCCTACGAGCAGTACTTC.

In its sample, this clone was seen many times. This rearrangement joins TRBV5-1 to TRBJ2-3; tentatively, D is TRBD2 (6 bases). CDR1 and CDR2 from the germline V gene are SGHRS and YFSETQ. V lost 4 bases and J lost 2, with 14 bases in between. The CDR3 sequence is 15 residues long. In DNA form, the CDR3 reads TGCGCCAGCAGCGTGCGACTAGACCCCACAGATACGCAGTATTTT. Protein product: CASSVRLDPTDTQYF.

For the CDR3, the DNA is TGTGCCAGCAGCCAATTCGGAGGGGGAGATACGCAGTATTTT. Its protein is CASSQFGGGDTQYF. The chain carries TRBV3-1 and TRBJ2-3, with D perhaps given as TRBD1 or TRBD2 (6 bases each). Germline CDR1 and CDR2: LGHDT and YNNKEL (reference sequence). The CDR3 spans 14 residues. The ends were cut back, 2 bases at V and 5 bases at J, with 11 bases in the middle.

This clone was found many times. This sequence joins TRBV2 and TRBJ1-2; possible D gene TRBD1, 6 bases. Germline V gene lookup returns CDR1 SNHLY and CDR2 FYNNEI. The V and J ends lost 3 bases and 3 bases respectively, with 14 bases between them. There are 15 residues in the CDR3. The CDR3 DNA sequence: TGTGCCAGCAGTGATGTGGGGGCGGCGTACTATGGCTACACCTTC. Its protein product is CASSDVGAAYYGYTF. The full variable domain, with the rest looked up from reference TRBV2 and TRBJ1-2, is EPEVTQTPSHQVTQMGQEVILRCVPISNHLYFYWYRQILGQKVEFLVSFYNNEISEKSEIFDDQFSVERPDGSNFTLKIRSTKLEDSAMYFCASSDVGAAYYGYTFGSGTRLTVV.

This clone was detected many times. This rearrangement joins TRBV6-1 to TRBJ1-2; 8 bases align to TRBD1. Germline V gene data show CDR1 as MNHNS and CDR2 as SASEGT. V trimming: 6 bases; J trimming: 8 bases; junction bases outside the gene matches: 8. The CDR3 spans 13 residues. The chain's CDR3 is CASSRGQGQGYTF. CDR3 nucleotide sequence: TGTGCCAGCAGCCGCGGACAGGGTCAAGGCTACACCTTC.

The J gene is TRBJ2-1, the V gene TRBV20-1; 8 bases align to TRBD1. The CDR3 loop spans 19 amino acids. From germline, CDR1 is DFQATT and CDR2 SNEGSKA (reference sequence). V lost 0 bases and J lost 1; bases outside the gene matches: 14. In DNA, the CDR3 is TGCAGTGCTAGAGATCCGGGGACAGGCGGGGTGGGGTCCTACAATGAGCAGTTCTTC. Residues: CSARDPGTGGVGSYNEQFF.

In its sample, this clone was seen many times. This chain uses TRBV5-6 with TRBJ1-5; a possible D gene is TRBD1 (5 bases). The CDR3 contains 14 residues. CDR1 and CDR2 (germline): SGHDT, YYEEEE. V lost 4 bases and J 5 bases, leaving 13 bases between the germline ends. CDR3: CASSPGGGHQPQHF. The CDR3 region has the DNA TGTGCCAGCAGCCCCGGGGGGGGACATCAGCCCCAGCATTTT.

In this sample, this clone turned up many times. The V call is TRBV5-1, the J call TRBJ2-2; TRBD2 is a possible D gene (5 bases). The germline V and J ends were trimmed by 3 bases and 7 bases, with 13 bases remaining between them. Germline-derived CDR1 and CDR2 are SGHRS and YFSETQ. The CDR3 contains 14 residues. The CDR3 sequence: CASSWGPAGGELFF. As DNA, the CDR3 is TGCGCCAGCAGCTGGGGTCCCGCGGGCGGGGAGCTGTTTTTT.

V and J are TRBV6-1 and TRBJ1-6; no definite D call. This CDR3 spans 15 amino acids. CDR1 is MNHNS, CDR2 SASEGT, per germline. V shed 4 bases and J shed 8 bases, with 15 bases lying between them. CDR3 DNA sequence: TGTGCCAGCAGTGTATGGGATCTCGAGGATTCACCCCTCCACTTT. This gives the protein CASSVWDLEDSPLHF.

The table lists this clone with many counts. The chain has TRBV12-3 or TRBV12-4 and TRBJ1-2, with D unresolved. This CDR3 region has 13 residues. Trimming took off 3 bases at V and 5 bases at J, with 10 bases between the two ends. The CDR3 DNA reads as TGTGCCAGCAGTTTCGAGGGTAATTATGGCTACACCTTC. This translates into CASSFEGNYGYTF.